Following are 18 T cell receptor beta chains from one sample sequenced in a study of OX40 agonist ivuxolimab in advanced cancers. Profiling relied on immunoSEQ multiplex PCR, and the TCRdb table lists in-frame clones only, not all of them. The data contain approximately 52,000 clones, roughly 84% of them singletons. This sample comprised CD4+ or CD8+ T cells sorted from blood, obtained in a trial of the OX40 agonist ivuxolimab. These receptors originate from an adult with an advanced solid tumor such as melanoma, head and neck, liver or kidney cancer.

This chain links TRBV30 with TRBJ1-5; no definite D call. The germline gives CDR1 GTSNPN, CDR2 SVGIG (reference sequence). V lost 2 bases and J lost 0, with 8 bases in between. This CDR3 contains 14 residues. The DNA of the CDR3 is TGTGCCTGGAGTCGGACCTATAGCAATCAGCCCCAGCATTTT. Translated: CAWSRTYSNQPQHF.

This chain uses TRBV5-1 with TRBJ2-1; TRBD2 matches at 11 bases. Germline V gene data show CDR1 as SGHRS and CDR2 as YFSETQ. CDR3 length equals 15 residues. With V trimmed by 1 base and J by 9 bases, 6 bases remained unmatched. In nucleotides, the CDR3 is TGCGCCAGCAGCTTGTTAACTAGCGGGAGTCGTGAGCAGTTCTTC. Its protein is CASSLLTSGSREQFF.

In this sample, this clone turned up once. J is TRBJ2-7 and V is TRBV30; D tentatively fits TRBD1 or TRBD2 (5 bases each). Germline V CDR1 and CDR2: GTSNPN, SVGIG (reference sequence). V shed 1 base and J shed 6 bases, with 10 bases lying between them. CDR3 length: 12 amino acids. CDR3 in amino acids: CAWSEVGAEQYF. CDR3 in DNA: TGTGCCTGGAGTGAAGTCGGGGCCGAGCAGTACTTC.

As concerns this clone: At one boundary the junction diverges from the germline segment, which might be a read error. The CDR3 spells CASSPTGGAETQYF. The DNA of the CDR3 is TGTGCTAGCAGCCCGACAGGGGGCGCGGAGACCCAGTACTTC. The rearrangement links TRBV7-7 to TRBJ2-5; 10 bases fit TRBD1. CDR3 length equals 14 residues. The V gene's germline CDR1 is SSHAT and CDR2 FNYEAQ (reference sequence).

This chain uses TRBV7-3 with TRBJ1-2; D not resolved. The CDR3 has 13 residues. Per the germline V gene, CDR1 is SGHTA and CDR2 is FQGTGA. Trimming removed 5 bases at V and 6 bases at J, with 13 bases between. CDR3 residues: CASSANPRDGYTF. The CDR3 DNA follows: TGTGCCAGCAGCGCCAACCCTCGAGATGGCTACACCTTC.

This sequence joins TRBV7-2 and TRBJ1-1; unclear D gene. The V end was cut by 0 bases, the J end by 1 base, with 9 bases between. Germline V gives CDR1 SGHTA, CDR2 FQGNSA. The CDR3 runs to 15 residues. DNA of the CDR3: TGTGCCAGCAGCTTAGCGCTACGGGGGAACACTGAAGCTTTCTTT. Protein product: CASSLALRGNTEAFF.

J is TRBJ2-2 and V is TRBV30; TRBD2 matches 9 bases. V dropped 0 bases and J dropped 8; count of bases not matched to a gene: 10. Germline CDR1 and CDR2: GTSNPN and SVGIG (reference sequence). There are 16 residues in the CDR3. The DNA of the CDR3 is TGTGCCTGGAGTGTGGCGGGAGGGCAATCATATGGGGAGCTGTTTTTT. This sequence encodes CAWSVAGGQSYGELFF. Complete variable domain (other parts from reference TRBV30 and TRBJ2-2): SQTIHQWPATLVQPVGSPLSLECTVEGTSNPNLYWYRQAAGRGLQLLFYSVGIGQISSEVPQNLSASRPQDRQFILSSKKLLLSDSGFYLCAWSVAGGQSYGELFFGEGSRLTVL.

The V and J genes are TRBV18 and TRBJ2-2; D possibly uses TRBD1 or TRBD2 (5 bases each). Trimming pared 3 bases from V and 4 bases from J, leaving 6 bases between. CDR3 size: 13 residues. Looked up from germline, CDR1 is KGHSH and CDR2 is LQKENI. This chain's CDR3 is CASSPGVTGELFF. In DNA form, the CDR3 reads TGTGCCAGCTCACCGGGGGTCACCGGGGAGCTGTTTTTT.

The gene calls are TRBV15 and TRBJ2-3, with 7 bases lining up with TRBD2. This CDR3 has 15 residues. The trim removed 0 bases at V and 0 bases at J, leaving 0 bases unmatched. Germline V gene lookup returns CDR1 LNHNV and CDR2 YYDKDF (reference sequence). CDR3 sequence (DNA): TGTGCCACCAGCAGAGAACTAGCGAGCACAGATACGCAGTATTTT. Protein sequence: CATSRELASTDTQYF.

This sequence joins TRBV18 and TRBJ2-1, with a tentative D call TRBD2 (5 bases). V lost 0 bases to trimming and J lost 0 bases, with 6 bases between them. The CDR3 runs 15 residues. CDR1 is KGHSH, CDR2 LQKENI, per germline. CDR3 sequence reads: CASSPPRGSYNEQFF. The CDR3 DNA reads TGTGCCAGCTCACCACCCCGGGGCTCCTACAATGAGCAGTTCTTC.

V gene TRBV4-1 combines with J gene TRBJ1-2; D is unclear. Trimming cost V 4 bases and J 4 bases, with 13 bases left between them. There are 14 residues in the CDR3. Germline assignment: CDR1 MGHRA and CDR2 YSYEKL. CDR3 region: CASSRNRKTYGYTF. The CDR3 DNA follows: TGCGCCAGCAGCCGGAACCGAAAGACCTATGGCTACACCTTC.

J is TRBJ2-5 and V is TRBV6-5; D ambiguous. The ends were cut back, 6 bases at V and 3 bases at J, with 17 bases in the middle. This CDR3 has 15 amino acids. Germline CDR1 reads MNHEY; CDR2 reads SVGAGI. Written as DNA, the CDR3 is TGTGCCAGCAGACTAAGACTGCACCCCAAAGAGACCCAGTACTTC. Encoded protein: CASRLRLHPKETQYF.

This clone was detected only once. The chain combines TRBV4-2 with TRBJ1-1; possible D gene TRBD1, 5 bases. This CDR3 region has 13 residues. Between the trimmed V and J ends, which lost 6 bases and 1 base, there was a span of 9 bases. CDR1 and CDR2 (germline): LGHNA, YNFKEQ. The DNA for the CDR3 is TGTGCCAGCAGTCTTGACAGGAACACTGAAGCTTTCTTT. As protein: CASSLDRNTEAFF.

The chain employs TRBV19 and TRBJ1-5, with a tentative D call TRBD1 (5 bases). CDR1 LNHDA and CDR2 SQIVND come from the germline V gene (reference sequence). The CDR3 totals 12 residues. V was cut by 5 bases and J by 7 bases, with 9 bases left in between. CDR3: CASSPGNQPQHF. CDR3 bases: TGTGCCAGTAGTCCAGGGAACCAGCCCCAGCATTTT.

The chain carries TRBV7-2 and TRBJ2-2; TRBD1 aligns across 9 bases. V gave up 5 bases and J gave up 7 bases; unmatched junction bases: 8. Germline V lookup: CDR1 SGHTA, CDR2 FQGNSA. CDR3 size: 15 residues. The CDR3 DNA follows: TGTGCCAGCAGCCCCGACAGGGGGTACGGCGGGGAGCTGTTTTTT. Its protein is CASSPDRGYGGELFF.

Comments on this clone: One junction end disagrees with the germline gene, perhaps due to a read error. The chain links TRBV9 to TRBJ2-7; D is unresolved. Germline V CDR1 and CDR2: SGDLS, YYNGEE. This CDR3 is 14 amino acids long. The CDR3 coding sequence is TGTGCCAGCAGCGTACTCCCTGACACCTACGAGCAGTGCTTC. Encoded protein: CASSVLPDTYEQCF.

The chain recombines TRBV18 with TRBJ2-2; D unresolved. There are 14 residues in the CDR3. The germline V and J ends were trimmed by 3 bases and 2 bases, with 7 bases remaining between them. From germline, CDR1 is KGHSH and CDR2 LQKENI. This chain's CDR3 is CASSPLTNTGELFF. The CDR3 region has the DNA TGTGCCAGCTCACCTTTGACTAACACCGGGGAGCTGTTTTTT.

The genes are TRBV7-9 and TRBJ2-3, with no clear D. V lost 4 bases to trimming and J lost 0 bases, with 11 bases between them. The CDR3 runs 15 residues. Germline CDR1 SEHNR, CDR2 FQNEAQ (reference sequence). For the CDR3, the DNA is TGTGCCAGCAGCTGGACCGATTTTAGCACAGATACGCAGTATTTT. It is translated as CASSWTDFSTDTQYF.